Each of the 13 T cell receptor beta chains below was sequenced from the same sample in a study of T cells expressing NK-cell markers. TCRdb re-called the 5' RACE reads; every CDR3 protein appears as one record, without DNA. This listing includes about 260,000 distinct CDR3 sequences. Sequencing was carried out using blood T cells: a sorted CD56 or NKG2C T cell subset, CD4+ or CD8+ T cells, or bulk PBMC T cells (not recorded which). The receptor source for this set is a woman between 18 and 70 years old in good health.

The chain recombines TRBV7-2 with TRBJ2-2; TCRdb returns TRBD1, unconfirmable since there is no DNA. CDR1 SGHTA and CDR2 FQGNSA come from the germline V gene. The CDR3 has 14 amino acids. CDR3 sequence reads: CASSIDREYGELFF.

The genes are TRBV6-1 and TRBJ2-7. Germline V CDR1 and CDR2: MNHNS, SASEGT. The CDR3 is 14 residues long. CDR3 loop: CASSVPVHSYEQYF.

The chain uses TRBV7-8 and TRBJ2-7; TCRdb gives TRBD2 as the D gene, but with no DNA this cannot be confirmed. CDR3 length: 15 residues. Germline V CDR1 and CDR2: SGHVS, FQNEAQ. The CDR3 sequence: CASSWTSGRNYEQYF.

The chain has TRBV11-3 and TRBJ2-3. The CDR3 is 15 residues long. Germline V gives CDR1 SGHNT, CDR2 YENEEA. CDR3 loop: CASSLGSALTDTQYF.

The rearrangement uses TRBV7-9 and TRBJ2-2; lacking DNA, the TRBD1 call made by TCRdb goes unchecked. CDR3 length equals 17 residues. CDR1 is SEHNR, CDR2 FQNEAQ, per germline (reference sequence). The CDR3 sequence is CASSSTLAHKGTGELFF.

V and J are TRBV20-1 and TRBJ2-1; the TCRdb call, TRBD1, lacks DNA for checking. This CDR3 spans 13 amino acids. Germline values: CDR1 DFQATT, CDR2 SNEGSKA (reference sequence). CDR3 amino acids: CSAIYLGDVGQFF.

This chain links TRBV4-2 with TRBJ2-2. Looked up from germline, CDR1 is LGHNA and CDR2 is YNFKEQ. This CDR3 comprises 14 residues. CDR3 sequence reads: CASEELGTTGELFF.

The CDR3 spells CSAEGLAGVPDTQYF. The rearrangement links TRBV29-1 to TRBJ2-3; TCRdb's D call, TRBD2, is unchecked because there is no DNA. The germline V gene encodes CDR1 SQVTM and CDR2 ANQGSEA. The CDR3 extends over 15 amino acids.

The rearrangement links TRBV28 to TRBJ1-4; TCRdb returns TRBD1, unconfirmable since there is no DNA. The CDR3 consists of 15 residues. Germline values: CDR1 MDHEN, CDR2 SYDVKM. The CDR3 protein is CASSGRTGNEEKLFF.

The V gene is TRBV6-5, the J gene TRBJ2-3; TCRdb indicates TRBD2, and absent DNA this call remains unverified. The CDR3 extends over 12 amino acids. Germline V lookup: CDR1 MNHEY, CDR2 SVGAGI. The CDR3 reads CASSASPDTQYF.

CDR3 region: CSARVAGVGEQYF. The chain combines TRBV20-1 with TRBJ2-7; lacking DNA, the TRBD2 call made by TCRdb goes unchecked. The CDR3 runs to 13 residues. The germline V gene has CDR1 DFQATT and CDR2 SNEGSKA (reference sequence).

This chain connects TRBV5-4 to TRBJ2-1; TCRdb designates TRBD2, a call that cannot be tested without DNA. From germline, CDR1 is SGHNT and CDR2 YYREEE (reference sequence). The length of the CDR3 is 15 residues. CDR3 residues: CASRLAGGAYNEQFF.

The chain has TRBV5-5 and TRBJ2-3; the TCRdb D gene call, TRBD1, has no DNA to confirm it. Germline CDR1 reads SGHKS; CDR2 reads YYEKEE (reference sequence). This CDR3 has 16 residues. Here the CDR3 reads CASSWDDRGGTDTQYF. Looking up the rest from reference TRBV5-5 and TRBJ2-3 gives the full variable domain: DAGVTQSPTHLIKTRGQQVTLRCSPISGHKSVSWYQQVLGQGPQFIFQYYEKEERGRGNFPDRFSARQFPNYSSELNVNALLLGDSALYLCASSWDDRGGTDTQYFGPGTRLTVL.